This T cell receptor (beta chain) was found in a study of PD-1 blockade in classical Hodgkin lymphoma. Study-level points and caveats: Why the repertoires differ is still unclear, perhaps disease activity or prior therapy.

Time point meaning: newly diagnosed, previously untreated cHL patient sample. The CDR3 loop spans 14 amino acids. Germline CDR1 and CDR2: SEHNR and FQNEAQ (reference sequence). V shed 2 bases and J shed 8 bases, with 15 bases lying between them. Of note for this clone: Its antigen is not identified.

Data came from immunoSEQ multiplex PCR; TCRdb stores just in-frame clones and leaves some out. The sample comprises tens of thousands of clones, about 93% of which are singletons, and 2% to 3% rests with the top ten. The clonotype originates from a human donor with classical Hodgkin lymphoma. The sequenced material came from peripheral blood mononuclear cells (PBMCs). The chain joins TRBV7-9 to TRBJ1-1; tentatively, D is TRBD1 (6 bases). The CDR3 sequence: CASSLNAGGVEAFF. CDR3 nucleotides: TGTGCCAGCAGCTTAAACGCTGGGGGCGTGGAAGCTTTCTTT. Together with reference TRBV7-9 and TRBJ1-1, the CDR3 gives the full variable domain: DTGVSQNPRHKITKRGQNVTFRCDPISEHNRLYWYRQTLGQGPEFLTYFQNEAQLEKSRLLSDRFSAERPKGSFSTLEIQRTEQGDSAMYLCASSLNAGGVEAFFGQGTRLTVV.